The 23 T cell receptor beta chains in this list originate from one sample, sequenced in a study of OX40 agonist ivuxolimab in advanced cancers. The method was immunoSEQ multiplex PCR; TCRdb's version includes in-frame clones alone and lacks a portion of them. The sample yields about 56,000 clones, 65% to 90% seen once. This specimen was CD4+ or CD8+ T cells sorted from blood, taken in a trial of the OX40 agonist ivuxolimab. The receptors derive from an adult with an advanced solid tumor such as melanoma, head and neck, liver or kidney cancer.

As DNA, the CDR3 is TGTGCCAGCAGCTTAGGGGGTGGTAACTATGGCTACACCTTC. It encodes CASSLGGGNYGYTF. The chain links TRBV7-6 to TRBJ1-2; D remains unclear. The germline gives CDR1 SGHVS, CDR2 FNYEAQ. This CDR3 contains 14 residues. Trimming took 1 base from V and 1 from J, leaving 7 bases between them.

This clone was counted a few times. J is TRBJ2-1 and V is TRBV4-3, with 9 bases identical to TRBD2. The CDR3 loop spans 13 amino acids. CDR1 LGHNA and CDR2 YSLEER come from the germline V gene. V was clipped by 4 bases and J by 6 bases; unmatched bases: 1. The CDR3 DNA is TGCGCCAGCAGCCGCGGGGGGGTCAATGAGCAGTTCTTC. It is translated as CASSRGGVNEQFF.

This clone was seen a single time. V and J are TRBV5-5 and TRBJ2-5; possibly TRBD1 for D (5 bases). The CDR3 covers 14 residues. The germline V gene encodes CDR1 SGHKS and CDR2 YYEKEE (reference sequence). Trimming pared 2 bases from V and 1 base from J, leaving 9 bases between. In DNA form, the CDR3 reads TGTGCCAGCAGCTTTGGCAGGGCCCAAGAGACCCAGTACTTC. This translates into CASSFGRAQETQYF. Together with reference TRBV5-5 and TRBJ2-5, the CDR3 gives the full variable domain: DAGVTQSPTHLIKTRGQQVTLRCSPISGHKSVSWYQQVLGQGPQFIFQYYEKEERGRGNFPDRFSARQFPNYSSELNVNALLLGDSALYLCASSFGRAQETQYFGPGTRLLVL.

This clone was detected once. The chain uses TRBV28 and TRBJ2-1, with 7 bases matching TRBD2. The CDR3 is 14 residues long. Trimming at V came to 8 bases and at J to 9 bases, leaving 13 bases not matched to a gene. Germline lookup yields CDR1 MDHEN and CDR2 SYDVKM. The CDR3 loop reads CASPPASGGGEQFF. Here the CDR3 DNA reads TGTGCCAGCCCGCCCGCTAGCGGAGGCGGTGAGCAGTTCTTC.

The chain uses TRBV2 and TRBJ1-2; TRBD1 might be the D (5 bases). Germline CDR1 SNHLY, CDR2 FYNNEI. Trimming stripped 2 bases from V and 8 bases from J, with 12 bases between. This CDR3 spans 13 amino acids. As DNA, the CDR3 is TGTGCCAGCAGTGAATGGGGCACGGAGGGCTACACCTTC. Protein: CASSEWGTEGYTF.

The chain uses TRBV6-6 and TRBJ2-1, with TRBD2 identical over 8 bases. From germline, CDR1 is MNHNY and CDR2 SVGAGI (reference sequence). J was trimmed by 9 bases and V by 9 bases; bases with no gene match: 10. There are 13 residues in the CDR3. The CDR3 region is CASQASGSGEQFF. The CDR3 region has the DNA TGTGCCAGTCAGGCTAGCGGGTCGGGTGAGCAGTTCTTC.

The chain carries TRBV5-5 and TRBJ1-3; 8 bases are a match to TRBD1. CDR1 and CDR2 (germline): SGHKS, YYEKEE (reference sequence). V trimming: 0 bases; J trimming: 2 bases; junction bases outside the gene matches: 1. CDR3 length: 15 residues. Here the CDR3 DNA reads TGTGCCAGCAGCTTGGGGGACAGGCCTGGAAACACCATATATTTT. Its protein is CASSLGDRPGNTIYF.

This sequence joins TRBV9 and TRBJ2-7; TRBD1 matches 8 bases. CDR3 length equals 15 residues. The germline gives CDR1 SGDLS, CDR2 YYNGEE. Trimming took 2 bases from V and 3 from J; bases not matched to a gene: 7. This CDR3 reads CASSVLGDRFYEQYF. Here the CDR3 DNA reads TGTGCCAGCAGCGTTTTGGGGGACAGGTTCTACGAGCAGTACTTC.

V gene TRBV18 combines with J gene TRBJ2-1; 8 bases agree with TRBD1. V lost 6 bases and J lost 9; bases outside the gene matches: 7. Per germline, CDR1 KGHSH and CDR2 LQKENI. CDR3 length: 13 amino acids. In nucleotides, the CDR3 is TGTGCCAGCTCTCTCACAGGGGGACGTGAGCAGTTCTTC. Amino acid sequence: CASSLTGGREQFF.

This chain joins TRBV7-2 and TRBJ2-3; 8 bases map to TRBD2. Trimming took 4 bases from V and 6 from J; bases not matched to a gene: 9. This CDR3 comprises 15 residues. Germline loops: CDR1 SGHTA, CDR2 FQGNSA. In nucleotides, the CDR3 is TGTGCCAGCAGCTCCCAATATGGACTAGCCGATACGCAGTATTTT. Protein sequence: CASSSQYGLADTQYF.

CDR3: CASSPGQGPVSGNTIYF. As DNA, the CDR3 is TGCGCCAGCAGCCCCGGACAGGGCCCCGTCTCTGGAAACACCATATATTTT. The chain carries TRBV5-1 and TRBJ1-3; 8 bases line up with TRBD1. The length of the CDR3 is 17 residues. V was clipped by 4 bases and J by 0 bases; unmatched bases: 9. Germline CDR1 reads SGHRS; CDR2 reads YFSETQ.

The genes are TRBV27 and TRBJ1-5; 7 nucleotides agree with TRBD1. This CDR3 has 13 residues. With V trimmed by 8 bases and J by 6 bases, 7 bases remained unmatched. CDR1 and CDR2 (germline): MNHEY, SMNVEV (reference sequence). The CDR3 region has the DNA TGTGCCAGCTGGGCCCAGGGGGTTCAGCCCCAGCATTTT. Its protein is CASWAQGVQPQHF.

V usage is TRBV19 and J usage is TRBJ2-5; D is possibly TRBD1 (6 bases). Between the trimmed V and J ends, which lost 3 bases and 5 bases, there was a span of 13 bases. Looked up from germline, CDR1 is LNHDA and CDR2 is SQIVND (reference sequence). This CDR3 is 14 amino acids long. In nucleotides, the CDR3 is TGTGCCAGTAGTATTCGACAGGCCTGGGAGACCCAGTACTTC. Its translation is CASSIRQAWETQYF.

The chain joins TRBV6-5 to TRBJ1-3; perhaps TRBD1 as D (6 bases). The germline CDR1 and CDR2 sequences are MNHEY and SVGAGI. CDR3 length equals 14 residues. V was shortened by 5 bases and J by 4 bases, with 12 bases between the two germline ends. The CDR3 coding sequence is TGTGCCAGCAGTGAACAGGGAGGCGGAAACACCATATATTTT. This gives the protein CASSEQGGGNTIYF.

The J gene is TRBJ2-7, the V gene TRBV7-9, with TRBD2 matching over 11 bases. The CDR3 loop spans 15 amino acids. V shed 5 bases and J 3 bases; nucleotides not matched to a gene: 6. Germline CDR1 is SEHNR and CDR2 is FQNEAQ (reference sequence). The CDR3 sequence: CASSPPGLAVYEQYF. The DNA of the CDR3 is TGTGCCAGCAGCCCCCCGGGACTAGCGGTCTACGAGCAGTACTTC.

This chain joins TRBV5-8 and TRBJ1-2; D gene unclear. V lost 0 bases and J 4 bases, leaving 10 bases between the germline ends. The CDR3 has 14 amino acids. Germline values: CDR1 SGHTS, CDR2 YDEGEE. The CDR3 sequence: CASSLAVSTYGYTF. CDR3 nucleotide sequence: TGTGCCAGCAGCTTGGCTGTGTCCACCTATGGCTACACCTTC.

The chain links TRBV5-1 to TRBJ1-1; a weak D match, TRBD1 (5 bases). The CDR3 is made up of 12 amino acids. Germline V gene data show CDR1 as SGHRS and CDR2 as YFSETQ. Trimming removed 2 bases at V and 3 bases at J, with 5 bases between. The CDR3, as DNA: TGCGCCAGCAGCTTAGGGGACACTGAAGCTTTCTTT. It is translated as CASSLGDTEAFF.

This chain joins TRBV2 and TRBJ1-1; D is perhaps TRBD1 (6 bases). From germline, CDR1 is SNHLY and CDR2 FYNNEI. V lost 6 bases to trimming and J lost 1 base, with 12 bases between them. CDR3 size: 14 residues. CDR3 protein: CASSSQGSNTEAFF. The DNA of the CDR3 is TGTGCCAGCAGCTCACAGGGCTCGAACACTGAAGCTTTCTTT.

The rearrangement uses TRBV7-2 and TRBJ1-2; maybe TRBD1 (5 bases). The CDR3 has 14 amino acids. The V gene lost 1 base and the J gene lost 8 bases, with 14 bases spanning the gap. The germline CDR1 and CDR2 sequences are SGHTA and FQGNSA. The CDR3: CASSLGAPKGGYTF. For the CDR3, the DNA is TGTGCCAGCAGCTTAGGCGCACCAAAGGGGGGCTACACCTTC. Together with reference TRBV7-2 and TRBJ1-2, the CDR3 gives the full variable domain: GAGVSQSPSNKVTEKGKDVELRCDPISGHTALYWYRQSLGQGLEFLIYFQGNSAPDKSGLPSDRFSAERTGGSVSTLTIQRTQQEDSAVYLCASSLGAPKGGYTFGSGTRLTVV.

Points on this clone: The identical CDR3 is also encoded by other nucleotide sequences in the sample. The chain carries TRBV6-6 and TRBJ2-4; D uncertain. The V end was cut by 4 bases, the J end by 5 bases, with 9 bases between. From germline, CDR1 is MNHNY and CDR2 SVGAGI (reference sequence). CDR3 size: 13 residues. CDR3 sequence: CASSSPAQNIQYF. The CDR3 DNA is TGTGCCAGCAGTTCGCCAGCGCAAAACATTCAGTACTTC.

There are a few counts of this clone. The V and J genes are TRBV6-5 and TRBJ2-4, with TRBD1 matching over 7 bases. V lost 4 bases and J lost 6; bases outside the gene matches: 9. This CDR3 is 15 amino acids long. Per the germline V gene, CDR1 is MNHEY and CDR2 is SVGAGI. The CDR3 nucleotides are TGTGCCAGCAGTTGGCGACAGGGCCACAGAAACATTCAGTACTTC. It is translated as CASSWRQGHRNIQYF.

This chain joins TRBV5-5 and TRBJ1-1; no definite D call. CDR1 and CDR2 (germline): SGHKS, YYEKEE (reference sequence). V lost 0 bases and J lost 5, with 11 bases in between. The CDR3 is made up of 14 amino acids. The CDR3 DNA follows: TGTGCCAGCAGCTTGGCCTCGGGGAGAACTGAAGCTTTCTTT. It encodes CASSLASGRTEAFF.

The gene calls are TRBV6-5 and TRBJ1-3; D gene uncertain. V was trimmed by 8 bases and J by 4 bases, leaving 12 bases between them. The CDR3 contains 13 residues. In germline, CDR1 is MNHEY, CDR2 SVGAGI. The CDR3 DNA follows: TGTGCCAGCTCTCTACCCACCGGAAACACCATATATTTT. Its protein is CASSLPTGNTIYF.